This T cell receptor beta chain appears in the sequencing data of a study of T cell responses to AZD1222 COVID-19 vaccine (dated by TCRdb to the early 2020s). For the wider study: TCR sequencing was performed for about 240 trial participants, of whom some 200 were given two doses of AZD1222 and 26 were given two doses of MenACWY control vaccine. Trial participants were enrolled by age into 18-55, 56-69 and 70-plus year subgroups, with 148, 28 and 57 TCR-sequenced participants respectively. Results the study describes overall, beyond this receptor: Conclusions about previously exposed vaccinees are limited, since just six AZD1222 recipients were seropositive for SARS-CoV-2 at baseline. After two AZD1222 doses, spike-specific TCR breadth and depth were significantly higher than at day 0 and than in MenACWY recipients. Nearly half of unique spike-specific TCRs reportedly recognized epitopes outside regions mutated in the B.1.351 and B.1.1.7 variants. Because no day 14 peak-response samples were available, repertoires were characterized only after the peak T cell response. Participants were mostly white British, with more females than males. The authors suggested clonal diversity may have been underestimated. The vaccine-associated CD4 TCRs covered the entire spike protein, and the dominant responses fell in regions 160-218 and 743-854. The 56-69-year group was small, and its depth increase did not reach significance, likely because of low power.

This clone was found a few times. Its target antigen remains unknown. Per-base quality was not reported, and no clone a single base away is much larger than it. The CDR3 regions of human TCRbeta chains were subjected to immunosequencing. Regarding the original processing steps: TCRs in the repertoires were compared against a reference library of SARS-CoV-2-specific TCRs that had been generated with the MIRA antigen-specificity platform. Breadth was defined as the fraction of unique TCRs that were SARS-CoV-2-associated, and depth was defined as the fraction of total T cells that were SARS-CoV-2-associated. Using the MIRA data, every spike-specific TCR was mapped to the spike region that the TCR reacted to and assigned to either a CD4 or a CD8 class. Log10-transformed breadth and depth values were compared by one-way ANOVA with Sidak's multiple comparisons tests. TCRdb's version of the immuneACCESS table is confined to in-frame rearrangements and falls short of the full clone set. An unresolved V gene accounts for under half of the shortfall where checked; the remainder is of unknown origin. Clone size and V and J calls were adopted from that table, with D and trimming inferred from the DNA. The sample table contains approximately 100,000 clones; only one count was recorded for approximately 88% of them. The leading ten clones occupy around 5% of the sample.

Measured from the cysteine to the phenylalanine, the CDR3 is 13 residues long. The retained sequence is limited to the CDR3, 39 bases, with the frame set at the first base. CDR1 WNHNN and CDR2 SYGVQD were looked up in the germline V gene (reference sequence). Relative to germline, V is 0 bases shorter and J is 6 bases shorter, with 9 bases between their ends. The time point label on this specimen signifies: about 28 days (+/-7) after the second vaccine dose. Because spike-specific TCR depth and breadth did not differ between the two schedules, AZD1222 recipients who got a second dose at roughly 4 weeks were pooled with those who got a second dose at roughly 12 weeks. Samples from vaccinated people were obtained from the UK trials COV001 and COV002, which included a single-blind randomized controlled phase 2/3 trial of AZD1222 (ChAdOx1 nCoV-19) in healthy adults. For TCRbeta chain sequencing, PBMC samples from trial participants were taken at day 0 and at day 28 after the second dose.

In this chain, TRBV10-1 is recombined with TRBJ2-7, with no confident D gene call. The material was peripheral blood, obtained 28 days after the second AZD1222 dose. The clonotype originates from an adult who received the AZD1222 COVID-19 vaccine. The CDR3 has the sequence CASSESGLAEQYF. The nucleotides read TGCGCCAGCAGTGAGTCGGGGTTGGCCGAGCAGTACTTC.